This T cell receptor (beta chain) derives from a study of blood T cell repertoires in COVID-19. Method: immunoSEQ multiplex PCR; TCRdb's copy keeps in-frame clones and lacks some. Here the sample spans 100,000 to 120,000 clones, nearly 90% being singletons. The germline V gene has CDR1 MGHDK and CDR2 SYGVNS. The CDR3 is 13 amino acids. V gave up 8 bases and J gave up 3 bases, with 8 bases separating them. This TCR was recovered from a human donor in a cohort sampled during active COVID-19. The chain links TRBV25-1 to TRBJ1-6; D not resolved. The sample comprised peripheral blood. The CDR3 sequence: CASLPGYNSPLHF. Written as DNA, the CDR3 is TGTGCCAGCCTCCCCGGCTATAATTCACCCCTCCACTTT.